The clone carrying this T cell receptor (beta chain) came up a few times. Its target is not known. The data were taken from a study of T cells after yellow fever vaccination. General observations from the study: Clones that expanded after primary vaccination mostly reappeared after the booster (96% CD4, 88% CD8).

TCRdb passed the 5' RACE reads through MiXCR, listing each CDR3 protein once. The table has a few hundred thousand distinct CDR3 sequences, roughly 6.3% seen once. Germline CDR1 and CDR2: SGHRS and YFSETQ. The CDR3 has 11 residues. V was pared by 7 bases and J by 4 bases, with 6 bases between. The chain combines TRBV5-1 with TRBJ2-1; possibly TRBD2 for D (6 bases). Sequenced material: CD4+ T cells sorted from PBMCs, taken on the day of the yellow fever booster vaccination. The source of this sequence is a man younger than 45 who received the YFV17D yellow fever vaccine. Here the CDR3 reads CASAGYNEQFF. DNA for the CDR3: TGCGCCAGCGCGGGGTACAATGAGCAGTTCTTC. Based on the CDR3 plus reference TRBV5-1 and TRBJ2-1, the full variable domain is KAGVTQTPRYLIKTRGQQVTLSCSPISGHRSVSWYQQTPGQGLQFLFEYFSETQRNKGNFPGRFSGRQFSNSRSEMNVSTLELGDSALYLCASAGYNEQFFGPGTRLTVL.